The 31 T cell receptor beta chains listed next were all sequenced from one sample in a study of blood T cell repertoires in COVID-19. Here immunoSEQ multiplex PCR was the method, and the copy in TCRdb shows in-frame clones only, minus some. Here the sample spans around 99,000 clones, around 80% being singletons. The sample comprised peripheral blood. These receptors came from a human donor in a cohort sampled during active or convalescent COVID-19.

The rearrangement uses TRBV7-8 and TRBJ2-1, with 8 bases aligning to TRBD2. The V gene end was trimmed by 5 bases and the J gene end by 1 base; junction bases not matched to a gene: 13. CDR1 is SGHVS and CDR2 is FQNEAQ in the germline V gene. This CDR3 region has 18 residues. The CDR3 coding sequence is TGTGCCAGCAGCCCGTGGCCCAGACTAGCGCAATCCTACAATGAGCAGTTCTTC. Protein product: CASSPWPRLAQSYNEQFF. The whole variable domain, filled in from reference TRBV7-8 and TRBJ2-1, reads GAGVSQSPRYKVAKRGQDVALRCDPISGHVSLFWYQQALGQGPEFLTYFQNEAQLDKSGLPSDRFFAERPEGSVSTLKIQRTQQEDSAVYLCASSPWPRLAQSYNEQFFGPGTRLTVL.

V gene TRBV28 combines with J gene TRBJ2-7; 7 bases match TRBD1. Germline trimming cut 8 bases from V and 6 bases from J; bases unmatched to any gene: 7. CDR1 and CDR2 from the germline V gene are MDHEN and SYDVKM. There are 12 residues in the CDR3. In DNA, the CDR3 is TGTGCCAGCCAAGGGGGCTTAGTCGAGCAGTACTTC. Amino acids: CASQGGLVEQYF.

The V gene is TRBV29-1, the J gene TRBJ2-7, with 12 bases that match TRBD2. Germline CDR1 reads SQVTM; CDR2 reads ANQGSEA. The junction had 4 bases not matched to a gene; V was cut back by 6 bases and J by 4 bases. The CDR3 covers 13 residues. CDR3 sequence reads: CSVRTSGVYEQYF. CDR3 nucleotide sequence: TGCAGCGTCAGGACTAGCGGGGTGTACGAGCAGTACTTC.

The chain recombines TRBV7-2 with TRBJ2-3, with 9 bases fitting TRBD1. Germline V gene data show CDR1 as SGHTA and CDR2 as FQGNSA. The CDR3 is made up of 13 amino acids. The ends lost 5 bases at V and 5 bases at J; junction bases unmatched: 2. CDR3 region: CASSEDRGDTQYF. In nucleotides, the CDR3 is TGTGCCAGCAGCGAGGACAGGGGAGATACGCAGTATTTT. The variable domain in full, with the rest retrieved from reference TRBV7-2 and TRBJ2-3, is GAGVSQSPSNKVTEKGKDVELRCDPISGHTALYWYRQSLGQGLEFLIYFQGNSAPDKSGLPSDRFSAERTGGSVSTLTIQRTQQEDSAVYLCASSEDRGDTQYFGPGTRLTVL.

The genes are TRBV19 and TRBJ2-3, with TRBD2 identical over 11 bases. After removal of 1 base from V and 3 bases from J, the junction contained 0 bases not matched to a gene. The length of the CDR3 is 15 residues. Germline loops: CDR1 LNHDA, CDR2 SQIVND (reference sequence). Here the CDR3 reads CASSIGTSGTDTQYF. The CDR3 DNA follows: TGTGCCAGTAGTATAGGGACTAGCGGGACAGATACGCAGTATTTT.

V and J are TRBV5-1 and TRBJ2-5, with D tentatively TRBD1 (6 bases). The germline CDR1 and CDR2 sequences are SGHRS and YFSETQ. V shed 2 bases and J shed 0 bases, with 14 bases lying between them. The CDR3 runs 16 residues. CDR3 in DNA: TGCGCCAGCAGCTTAGCGCAGGGGATATACCAAGAGACCCAGTACTTC. Translation gives CASSLAQGIYQETQYF.

This clone has only a few counts. The chain has TRBV19 and TRBJ2-1, with D maybe TRBD2 (5 bases). V lost 7 bases and J lost 8, with 21 bases in between. Germline V CDR1 and CDR2: LNHDA, SQIVND (reference sequence). This CDR3 has 15 residues. The CDR3 here is CASMSSGVLAHEQFF. The CDR3 coding sequence is TGTGCCAGTATGTCATCCGGGGTTCTAGCACATGAGCAGTTCTTC.

This sequence joins TRBV5-6 and TRBJ1-1; D may be TRBD1 (5 bases). V lost 6 bases and J 5 bases, leaving 17 bases between the germline ends. Germline loops: CDR1 SGHDT, CDR2 YYEEEE. This CDR3 has 14 residues. CDR3: CASTPQLRGTEAFF. The CDR3 region has the DNA TGTGCCAGCACCCCTCAGTTGCGGGGGACTGAAGCTTTCTTT.

The V call is TRBV11-3, the J call TRBJ1-1; D is unclear. The V and J ends lost 5 bases and 2 bases respectively, with 9 bases between them. The CDR3 has 13 amino acids. Looked up from germline, CDR1 is SGHNT and CDR2 is YENEEA. In DNA, the CDR3 is TGTGCCAGCAGCCCAACCAGAAACACTGAAGCTTTCTTT. It codes for CASSPTRNTEAFF.

This clone turned up a few times. The chain carries TRBV6-5 and TRBJ1-2, with D perhaps matching TRBD1 (6 bases). This CDR3 contains 16 residues. CDR1 and CDR2 from the germline V gene are MNHEY and SVGAGI. The ends were cut back, 2 bases at V and 6 bases at J, with 19 bases in the middle. In DNA, the CDR3 is TGTGCCAGCAGTTACCATCGAGGGACATCCAGCGATGGCTACACCTTC. This encodes CASSYHRGTSSDGYTF.

This sequence joins TRBV14 and TRBJ1-5; no reliable D call. V was trimmed by 1 base and J by 11 bases, leaving 12 bases between them. In germline, CDR1 is SGHDN, CDR2 FVKESK. The CDR3 is made up of 13 amino acids. The CDR3 spells CASSQGVRQTQHF. The CDR3 DNA is TGTGCCAGCAGCCAAGGAGTCAGGCAGACCCAGCATTTT.

The chain links TRBV18 to TRBJ1-1, with D unresolved. Germline CDR1 KGHSH, CDR2 LQKENI. The V end lost 3 bases, the J end lost 6 bases, and 14 bases lay between the germline ends. The CDR3 is 14 amino acids. In DNA, the CDR3 is TGTGCCAGCTCACCCGTGGGCCGGCCCCCTGAAGCTTTCTTT. Its protein is CASSPVGRPPEAFF.

This chain joins TRBV18 and TRBJ1-5; 8 positions match TRBD1. Germline loops: CDR1 KGHSH, CDR2 LQKENI. The junction had 3 bases not matched to a gene; V was cut back by 3 bases and J by 8 bases. The CDR3 contains 13 residues. This chain's CDR3 is CASSPQGAEPQHF. CDR3 coding DNA: TGTGCCAGCTCACCCCAGGGGGCTGAGCCCCAGCATTTT.

The chain has TRBV19 and TRBJ2-4, with D possibly matching TRBD2 (5 bases). Trimming stripped 4 bases from V and 5 bases from J, with 12 bases between. The germline CDR1 and CDR2 sequences are LNHDA and SQIVND (reference sequence). The CDR3 has 14 residues. The CDR3 is CASSNSRGENIQYF. DNA for the CDR3: TGTGCCAGTAGTAACTCACGGGGTGAAAACATTCAGTACTTC.

V gene TRBV27 combines with J gene TRBJ2-1; 10 nucleotides align to TRBD2. The CDR3 runs 15 residues. With 6 bases clipped from V and 14 bases from J, the junction kept 16 bases outside the gene matches. Germline V gene lookup returns CDR1 MNHEY and CDR2 SMNVEV (reference sequence). The CDR3 spells CASRSLKLHSGRKFF. CDR3 nucleotides: TGTGCCAGCAGATCATTAAAATTACATAGCGGGAGGAAGTTCTTC.

This CDR3 reads CASSSTENQPQHF. As DNA, the CDR3 is TGTGCCAGCAGCTCGACAGAGAATCAGCCCCAGCATTTT. The chain employs TRBV7-2 and TRBJ1-5; weak D call: TRBD1 (5 bases). Trimming removed 4 bases from V and 4 bases from J, with 8 bases in between. This CDR3 is built from 13 residues. Germline values: CDR1 SGHTA, CDR2 FQGNSA. The whole variable domain, filled in from reference TRBV7-2 and TRBJ1-5, reads GAGVSQSPSNKVTEKGKDVELRCDPISGHTALYWYRQSLGQGLEFLIYFQGNSAPDKSGLPSDRFSAERTGGSVSTLTIQRTQQEDSAVYLCASSSTENQPQHFGDGTRLSIL.

V usage is TRBV7-2 and J usage is TRBJ1-2, with D uncertain. Trimming stripped 7 bases from V and 1 base from J, with 16 bases between. CDR1 and CDR2 from the germline V gene are SGHTA and FQGNSA. This CDR3 is 15 amino acids long. The CDR3, as DNA: TGTGCCAGCACGTTAACCGGGGATAGTAACTATGGCTACACCTTC. Protein product: CASTLTGDSNYGYTF.

The chain employs TRBV19 and TRBJ2-3, with 7 bases identical to TRBD2. This CDR3 region has 14 residues. CDR1 LNHDA and CDR2 SQIVND come from the germline V gene (reference sequence). With 3 bases clipped from V and 9 bases from J, the junction kept 9 bases outside the gene matches. CDR3 in amino acids: CASSIGASGVTQYF. The DNA for the CDR3 is TGTGCCAGTAGTATCGGGGCTAGCGGCGTGACGCAGTATTTT.

The J gene is TRBJ1-2, the V gene TRBV19; 9 nucleotides agree with TRBD1. The CDR3 is 14 residues long. Germline trimming cut 6 bases from V and 6 bases from J; bases unmatched to any gene: 8. Germline V gene lookup returns CDR1 LNHDA and CDR2 SQIVND (reference sequence). CDR3 nucleotides: TGTGCCAGTAGGGCGGGACAGGGCTTTGATGGCTACACCTTC. Encoded protein: CASRAGQGFDGYTF. Complete variable domain (other parts from reference TRBV19 and TRBJ1-2): DGGITQSPKYLFRKEGQNVTLSCEQNLNHDAMYWYRQDPGQGLRLIYYSQIVNDFQKGDIAEGYSVSREKKESFPLTVTSAQKNPTAFYLCASRAGQGFDGYTFGSGTRLTVV.

The J gene is TRBJ1-2, the V gene TRBV6-1; 8 bases match TRBD1. The CDR3 runs 15 residues. Looked up from germline, CDR1 is MNHNS and CDR2 is SASEGT. The ends lost 2 bases at V and 6 bases at J; junction bases unmatched: 8. The CDR3 loop is CASSEFRTGRDGYTF. For the CDR3, the DNA is TGTGCCAGCAGTGAATTTCGGACAGGGAGGGATGGCTACACCTTC.

This rearrangement joins TRBV5-5 to TRBJ1-6; D is possibly TRBD1 (5 bases). Germline V gives CDR1 SGHKS, CDR2 YYEKEE (reference sequence). This CDR3 spans 14 amino acids. The ends were cut back, 0 bases at V and 5 bases at J, with 6 bases in the middle. The CDR3 loop is CASSLEGDNSPLHF. CDR3 DNA: TGTGCCAGCAGCTTGGAAGGGGATAATTCACCCCTCCACTTT.

The chain recombines TRBV5-8 with TRBJ1-1; D remains ambiguous. Trimming took 5 bases from V and 5 from J, leaving 10 bases between them. This CDR3 has 12 amino acids. The germline gives CDR1 SGHTS, CDR2 YDEGEE. CDR3 residues: CASRSSRTEAFF. CDR3 bases: TGTGCCAGCAGGTCCAGTCGAACTGAAGCTTTCTTT.

The rearrangement links TRBV6-6 to TRBJ1-6, with D uncertain. The germline gives CDR1 MNHNY, CDR2 SVGAGI (reference sequence). Deletions cut 0 bases from V and 7 bases from J, with 7 bases between. The CDR3 is made up of 14 amino acids. The CDR3 nucleotides read TGTGCCAGCAGTTACTCCGGCGGCAATTCACCCCTCCACTTT. Protein product: CASSYSGGNSPLHF.

The V call is TRBV25-1, the J call TRBJ2-1; 8 bases are shared with TRBD1. CDR3 length: 14 residues. Germline V gives CDR1 MGHDK, CDR2 SYGVNS. V gave up 6 bases and J gave up 4 bases; unmatched junction bases: 5. The CDR3 DNA follows: TGTGCCAGCAGAAGGACAGGGTCGTACAATGAGCAGTTCTTC. The encoded protein is CASRRTGSYNEQFF.

The chain combines TRBV7-8 with TRBJ2-3; TRBD2 matches at 9 bases. This CDR3 contains 16 residues. Germline assignment: CDR1 SGHVS and CDR2 FQNEAQ. The trim removed 3 bases at V and 4 bases at J, leaving 8 bases unmatched. The CDR3 sequence: CASSLYSGRLADTQYF. In nucleotides, the CDR3 is TGTGCCAGCAGCTTGTACAGCGGGAGGTTGGCAGATACGCAGTATTTT.

This clone has only a few counts. The chain uses TRBV19 and TRBJ1-5; possibly TRBD1 for D (5 bases). The CDR3 consists of 15 residues. The V gene's germline CDR1 is LNHDA and CDR2 SQIVND (reference sequence). The V gene lost 3 bases and the J gene lost 4 bases, with 13 bases spanning the gap. CDR3 residues: CASSIPGRANQPQHF. Written as DNA, the CDR3 is TGTGCCAGTAGTATCCCCGGCAGGGCAAATCAGCCCCAGCATTTT.

The gene calls are TRBV7-2 and TRBJ1-2; 8 positions match TRBD1. Germline V lookup: CDR1 SGHTA, CDR2 FQGNSA. Germline trimming cut 3 bases from V and 4 bases from J; bases unmatched to any gene: 1. This CDR3 region has 13 residues. The CDR3 nucleotides read TGTGCCAGCAGCTTTACAGGGGGCTATGGCTACACCTTC. Translating gives CASSFTGGYGYTF.

The genes are TRBV20-1 and TRBJ1-2, with D uncertain. The CDR3 is 13 residues long. Germline CDR1 reads DFQATT; CDR2 reads SNEGSKA (reference sequence). The germline V and J ends were trimmed by 3 bases and 6 bases, with 14 bases remaining between them. In DNA form, the CDR3 reads TGCAGTGCTAGTGCCGGGAAGGATAATGGCTACACCTTC. This translates into CSASAGKDNGYTF.

This rearrangement joins TRBV7-2 to TRBJ1-5, with 9 positions matching TRBD1. The CDR3 sequence is 17 residues long. J was trimmed by 2 bases and V by 3 bases; bases with no gene match: 8. Looked up from germline, CDR1 is SGHTA and CDR2 is FQGNSA. CDR3 sequence: CASSFQGQGLGNQPQHF. CDR3 DNA sequence: TGTGCCAGCAGCTTTCAGGGACAGGGATTAGGCAATCAGCCCCAGCATTTT.

Only one count was recorded for this clone. The chain joins TRBV3-1 (or the pseudogene TRBV3-2) to TRBJ1-2, with 7 positions matching TRBD1. Germline CDR1 LGHDT, CDR2 YNNKEL (reference sequence). The CDR3 is 15 amino acids. J lost 4 bases, V lost 2 bases, and 7 bases had no gene match. CDR3 loop: CASSQPSTGLYGYTF. In DNA form, the CDR3 reads TGTGCCAGCAGCCAACCCTCGACAGGGCTCTATGGCTACACCTTC.

The V gene is TRBV19, the J gene TRBJ2-3; weak D call: TRBD2 (5 bases). Trimming took off 3 bases at V and 4 bases at J, with 11 bases between the two ends. The CDR3 consists of 14 residues. Germline V gives CDR1 LNHDA, CDR2 SQIVND (reference sequence). Here the CDR3 DNA reads TGTGCCAGTAGTATTATAAGAGGGTCAGATACGCAGTATTTT. Its protein is CASSIIRGSDTQYF.